This T cell receptor (beta chain) was captured in a study of T cell repertoires in cytomegalovirus infection. At the level of the study: Signatures in public TCR beta sequences pointed to both CMV infection and matching HLA type. Whole-study results and caveats: What dominated the ex vivo response were HLA-C-restricted CMV-specific TCR beta clonotypes.

Germline values: CDR1 MNHNS, CDR2 SASEGT. Trimming shortened V by 2 bases and J by 6 bases, and 14 bases separated the two germline ends. This CDR3 has 15 residues. This clonotype was found a few times. Its antigen is not identified. TCRdb called the reads again in MiXCR, with one record for every CDR3 protein. Of around 740,000 distinct CDR3 sequences in the sample, 35% were seen once. The sequenced material came from PBMCs. The V gene is TRBV6-1, the J gene TRBJ1-5, with TRBD1 as a possible D gene (6 bases). The TCR was taken from a human donor in good health (CMV status not recorded). Some clones in this sample may be carry-over from other donors' samples. CDR3 protein: CASSESTGKGQPQHF. CDR3 sequence (DNA): TGTGCCAGCAGTGAATCTACAGGGAAGGGTCAGCCCCAGCATTTT.